The T cell receptor beta chain described here comes from a study of radiation and T cells in renal cell carcinoma. Time point reported: baseline pretreatment blood. As to treatment: 15 Gy SBRT to primary tumor, nephrectomy 4 weeks later. Blood was sampled at baseline, 2 weeks and 4 weeks after SBRT. As concerns this clone: Its specificity is not known.

Study findings and constraints: From baseline, blood top tumor clonotypes peaked at 2 weeks post-radiation.

TCRdb keeps only in-frame clones here, not all; method: immunoSEQ multiplex PCR. The table lists about 150,000 clones, about 87% of them singletons. The source is a woman between 70 and 85 years old with renal cell carcinoma. Material: blood, obtained from a patient whose treatment included radiotherapy and nephrectomy.

CDR3 sequence reads: CASSYSFTNSYNEQFF. The CDR3 DNA sequence: TGTGCCAGCAGTTACTCGTTCACAAACTCCTACAATGAGCAGTTCTTC. The genes are TRBV6-5 and TRBJ2-1; D uncertain. The CDR3 runs 16 residues. CDR1 is MNHEY and CDR2 is SVGAGI in the germline V gene. Trimming shortened V by 0 bases and J by 0 bases, and 9 bases separated the two germline ends.